The clone carrying this TCR beta chain is a singleton in its sample. This specimen belongs to a study of cytomegalovirus exposure and HLA in healthy donors. This CDR3 comprises 16 residues. The germline gives CDR1 SGHAT, CDR2 FQDESV (reference sequence). The V and J ends lost 5 bases and 4 bases respectively, with 20 bases between them. The PCR had 60 Vbeta and 13 Jbeta primers. Data came from immunoSEQ multiplex PCR; TCRdb stores just in-frame clones and leaves some out. Altogether some 170,000 clones are present, 75% to 85% being singletons, with the ten largest covering approximately 4.4%. This TCR came from a woman aged 18-29 years in good health and CMV-seropositive. The chain combines TRBV11-1 with TRBJ2-5; weak D call: TRBD1 (6 bases). The source material was PBMCs. The CDR3 loop reads CASSRPQGVGGETQYF. The CDR3 nucleotides are TGTGCCAGCAGCCGACCACAGGGAGTTGGGGGAGAGACCCAGTACTTC.